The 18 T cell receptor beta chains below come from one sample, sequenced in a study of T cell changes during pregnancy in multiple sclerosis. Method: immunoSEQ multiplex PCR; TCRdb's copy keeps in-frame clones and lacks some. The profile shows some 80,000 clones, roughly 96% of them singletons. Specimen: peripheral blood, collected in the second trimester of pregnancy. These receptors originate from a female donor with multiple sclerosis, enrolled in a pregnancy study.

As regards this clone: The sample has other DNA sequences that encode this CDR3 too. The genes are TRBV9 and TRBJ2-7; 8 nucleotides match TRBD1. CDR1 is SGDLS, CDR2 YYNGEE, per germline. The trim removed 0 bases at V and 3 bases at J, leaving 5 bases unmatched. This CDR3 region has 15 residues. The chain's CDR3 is CASSVGQGASYEQYF. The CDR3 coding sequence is TGTGCCAGCAGCGTAGGTCAGGGGGCTAGCTACGAGCAGTACTTC.

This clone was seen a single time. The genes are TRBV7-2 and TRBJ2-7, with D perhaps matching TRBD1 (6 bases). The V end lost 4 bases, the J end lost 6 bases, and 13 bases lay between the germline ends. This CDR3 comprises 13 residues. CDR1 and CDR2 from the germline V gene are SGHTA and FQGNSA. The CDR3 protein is CASSSAWGREQYF. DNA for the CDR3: TGTGCCAGCAGCTCAGCATGGGGGCGCGAGCAGTACTTC.

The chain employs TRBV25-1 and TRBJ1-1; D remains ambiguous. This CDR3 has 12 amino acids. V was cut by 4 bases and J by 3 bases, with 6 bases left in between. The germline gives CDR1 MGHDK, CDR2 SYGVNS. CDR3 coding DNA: TGTGCCAGCAGTGTTGCGGACACTGAAGCTTTCTTT. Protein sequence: CASSVADTEAFF. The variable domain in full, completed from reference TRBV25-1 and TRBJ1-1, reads EADIYQTPRYLVIGTGKKITLECSQTMGHDKMYWYQQDPGMELHLIHYSYGVNSTEKGDLSSESTVSRIRTEHFPLTLESARPSHTSQYLCASSVADTEAFFGQGTRLTVV.

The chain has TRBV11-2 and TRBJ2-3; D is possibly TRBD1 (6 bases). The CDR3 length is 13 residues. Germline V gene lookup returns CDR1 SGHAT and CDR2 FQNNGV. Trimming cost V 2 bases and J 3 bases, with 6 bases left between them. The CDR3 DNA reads TGTGCCAGCAGCTTAACAGGGACAGATACGCAGTATTTT. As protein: CASSLTGTDTQYF.

For the CDR3, the DNA is TGCGCCAGCAGGGCGACTAGCTCCTACAATGAGCAGTTCTTC. Its protein product is CASRATSSYNEQFF. V and J are TRBV5-1 and TRBJ2-1, with D possibly TRBD2 on 6 matching bases. Germline lookup yields CDR1 SGHRS and CDR2 YFSETQ. This CDR3 is 14 amino acids long. The V gene lost 5 bases and the J gene lost 0 bases, with 9 bases spanning the gap. Based on the CDR3 plus reference TRBV5-1 and TRBJ2-1, the full variable domain is KAGVTQTPRYLIKTRGQQVTLSCSPISGHRSVSWYQQTPGQGLQFLFEYFSETQRNKGNFPGRFSGRQFSNSRSEMNVSTLELGDSALYLCASRATSSYNEQFFGPGTRLTVL.

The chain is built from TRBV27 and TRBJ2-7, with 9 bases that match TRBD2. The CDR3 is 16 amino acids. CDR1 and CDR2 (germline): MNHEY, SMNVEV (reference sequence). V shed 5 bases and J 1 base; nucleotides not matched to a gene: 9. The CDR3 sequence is CASSPRLAAVSYEQYF. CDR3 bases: TGTGCCAGCAGTCCCCGACTAGCGGCCGTATCCTACGAGCAGTACTTC.

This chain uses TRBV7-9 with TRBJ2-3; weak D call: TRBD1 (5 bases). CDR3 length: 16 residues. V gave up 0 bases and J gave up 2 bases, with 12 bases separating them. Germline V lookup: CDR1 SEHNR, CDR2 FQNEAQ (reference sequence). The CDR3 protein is CASSLAKARDTDTQYF. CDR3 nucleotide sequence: TGTGCCAGCAGCTTAGCGAAGGCCAGGGACACAGATACGCAGTATTTT.

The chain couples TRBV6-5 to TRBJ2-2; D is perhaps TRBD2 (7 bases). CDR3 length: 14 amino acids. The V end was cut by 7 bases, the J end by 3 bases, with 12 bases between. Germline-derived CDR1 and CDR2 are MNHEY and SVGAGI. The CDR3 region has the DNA TGTGCCAGCAAGAGCGGGACATACACCGGGGAGCTGTTTTTT. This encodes CASKSGTYTGELFF.

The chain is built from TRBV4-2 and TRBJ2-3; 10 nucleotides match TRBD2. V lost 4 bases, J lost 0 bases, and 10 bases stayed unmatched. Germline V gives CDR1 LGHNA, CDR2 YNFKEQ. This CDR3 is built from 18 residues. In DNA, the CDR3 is TGTGCCAGCAGCCCTTTTGGAAGCGGGAGGGTGAGCACAGATACGCAGTATTTT. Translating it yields CASSPFGSGRVSTDTQYF.

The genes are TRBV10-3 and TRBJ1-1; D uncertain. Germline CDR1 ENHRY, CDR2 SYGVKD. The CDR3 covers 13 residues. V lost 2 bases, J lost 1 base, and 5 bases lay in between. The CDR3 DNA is TGTGCCATCAGTGAGCAACAGAACACTGAAGCTTTCTTT. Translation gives CAISEQQNTEAFF.

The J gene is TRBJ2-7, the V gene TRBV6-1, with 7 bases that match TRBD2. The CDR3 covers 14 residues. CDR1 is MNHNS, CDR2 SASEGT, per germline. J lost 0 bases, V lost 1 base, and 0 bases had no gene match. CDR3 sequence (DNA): TGTGCCAGCAGTGAAGGGGAGGGCTCCTACGAGCAGTACTTC. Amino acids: CASSEGEGSYEQYF.

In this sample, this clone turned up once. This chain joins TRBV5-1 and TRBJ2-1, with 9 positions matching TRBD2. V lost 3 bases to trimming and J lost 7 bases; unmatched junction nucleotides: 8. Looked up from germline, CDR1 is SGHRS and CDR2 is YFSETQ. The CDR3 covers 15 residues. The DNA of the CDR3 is TGCGCCAGCAGCTCGCGGGCGGGAGGGGGTAATGAGCAGTTCTTC. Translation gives CASSSRAGGGNEQFF.

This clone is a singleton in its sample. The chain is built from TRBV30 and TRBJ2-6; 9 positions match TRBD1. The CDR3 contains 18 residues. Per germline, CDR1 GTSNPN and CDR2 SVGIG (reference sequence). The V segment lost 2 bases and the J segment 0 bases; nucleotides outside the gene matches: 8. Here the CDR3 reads CAWSRGTGSLSGANVLTF. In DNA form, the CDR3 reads TGTGCCTGGAGTCGGGGGACAGGGAGTCTCTCTGGGGCCAACGTCCTGACTTTC.

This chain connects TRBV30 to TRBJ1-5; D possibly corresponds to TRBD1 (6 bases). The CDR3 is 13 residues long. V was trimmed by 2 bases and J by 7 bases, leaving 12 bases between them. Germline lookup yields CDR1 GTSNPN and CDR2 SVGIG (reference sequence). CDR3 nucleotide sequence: TGTGCCTGGAGTCAACAGGGCTTCCAGCCCCAGCATTTT. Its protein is CAWSQQGFQPQHF.

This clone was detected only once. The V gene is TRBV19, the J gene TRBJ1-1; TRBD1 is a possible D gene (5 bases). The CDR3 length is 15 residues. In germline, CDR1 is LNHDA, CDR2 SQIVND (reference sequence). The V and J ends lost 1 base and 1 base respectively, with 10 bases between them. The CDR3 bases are TGTGCCAGTAGTATAGCCAGGGCAGGGAACACTGAAGCTTTCTTT. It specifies CASSIARAGNTEAFF.

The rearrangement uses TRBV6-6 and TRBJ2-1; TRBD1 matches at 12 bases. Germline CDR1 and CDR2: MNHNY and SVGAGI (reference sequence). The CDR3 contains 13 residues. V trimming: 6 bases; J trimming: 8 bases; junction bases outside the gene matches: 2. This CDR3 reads CASRGTGGDEQFF. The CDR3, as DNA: TGTGCCAGCAGGGGGACAGGGGGCGATGAGCAGTTCTTC.

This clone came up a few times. The CDR3 loop is CASSQGAGALGNQPQHF. The CDR3 DNA reads TGCGCCAGCAGCCAAGGTGCAGGGGCGCTAGGCAATCAGCCCCAGCATTTT. The chain joins TRBV4-1 to TRBJ1-5; TRBD1 is a possible D gene (6 bases). CDR3 size: 17 residues. Germline assignment: CDR1 MGHRA and CDR2 YSYEKL. With 1 base removed from V and 2 bases from J, the gap between germline ends came to 15 bases.

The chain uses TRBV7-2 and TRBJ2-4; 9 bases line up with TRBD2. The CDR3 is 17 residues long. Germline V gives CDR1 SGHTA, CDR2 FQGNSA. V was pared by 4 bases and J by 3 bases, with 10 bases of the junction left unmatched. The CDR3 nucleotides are TGTGCCAGCAGCTCCGGAAGCCTAGCGGGGCTCAAAAACATTCAGTACTTC. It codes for CASSSGSLAGLKNIQYF.